This T cell receptor (beta chain) was captured by sequencing in a study of OX40 agonist ivuxolimab in advanced cancers. In the study overall: Every 2 weeks, patients received ivuxolimab intravenously, dosed at 0.01 to 10 mg/kg. Participants could have had prior anti-PD-1, anti-PD-L1 or anti-CTLA-4 therapy, and roughly 40% had some.

The repertoire was sequenced with immunoSEQ multiplex PCR; TCRdb's copy has only in-frame clones and lacks some. Among 30,000 to 35,000 clones listed, 90% to 95% were seen once. Points on this clone: Its specificity is not known.

J was trimmed by 2 bases and V by 0 bases; bases with no gene match: 12. Germline V gives CDR1 ENHRY, CDR2 SYGVKD. The CDR3 extends over 18 amino acids. Findings and caveats of the study: Patients who responded partially at 0.1-3.0 mg/kg showed clonal expansion ranking among the lowest.

The chain recombines TRBV10-3 with TRBJ2-7; the match to TRBD1 covers 8 bases. Material: CD4+ or CD8+ T cells sorted from blood, obtained in a trial of the OX40 agonist ivuxolimab. This TCR derives from an adult with an advanced solid tumor such as melanoma, head and neck, liver or kidney cancer. The CDR3 sequence is CAISESMELDRVPYEQYF. As DNA, the CDR3 is TGTGCCATCAGTGAGTCGATGGAATTGGACAGGGTCCCCTACGAGCAGTACTTC.